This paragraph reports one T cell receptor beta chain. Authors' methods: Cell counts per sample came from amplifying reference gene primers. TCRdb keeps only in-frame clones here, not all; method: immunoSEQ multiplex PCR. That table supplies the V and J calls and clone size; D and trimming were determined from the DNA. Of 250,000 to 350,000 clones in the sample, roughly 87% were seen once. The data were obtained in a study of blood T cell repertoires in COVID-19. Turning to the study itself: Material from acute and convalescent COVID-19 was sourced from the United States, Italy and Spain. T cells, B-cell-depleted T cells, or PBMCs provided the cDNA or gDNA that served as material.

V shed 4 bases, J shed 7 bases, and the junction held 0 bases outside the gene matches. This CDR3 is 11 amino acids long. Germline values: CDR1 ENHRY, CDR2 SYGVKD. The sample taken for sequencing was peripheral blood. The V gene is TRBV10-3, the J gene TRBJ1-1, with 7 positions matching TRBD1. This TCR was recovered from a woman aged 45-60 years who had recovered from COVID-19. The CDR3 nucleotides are TGTGCCATCAGTGGGACAGGTGAAGCTTTCTTT. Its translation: CAISGTGEAFF.